The 31 T cell receptor beta chains below come from one sample, sequenced in a study of blood T cell repertoires in COVID-19. Profiling relied on immunoSEQ multiplex PCR, and the TCRdb table lists in-frame clones only, not all of them. The data show approximately 150,000 clones, roughly 93% seen once. The specimen sequenced was peripheral blood. All receptors come from a man aged 18 to 29 with COVID-19, enrolled during active disease.

The V gene is TRBV4-3, the J gene TRBJ1-1; D perhaps matches TRBD1 (5 bases). There are 14 residues in the CDR3. V was cut by 6 bases and J by 4 bases, with 15 bases left in between. CDR1 and CDR2 from the germline V gene are LGHNA and YSLEER. The CDR3 sequence is CASRRKRGGTEAFF. In nucleotides, the CDR3 is TGCGCCAGCAGAAGAAAGCGGGGGGGCACTGAAGCTTTCTTT.

This clone appeared once. The genes are TRBV12-5 and TRBJ2-1; D is undetermined. There are 14 residues in the CDR3. Germline values: CDR1 LGHNT, CDR2 FRNRAP. The V and J ends lost 7 bases and 4 bases respectively, with 14 bases between them. The CDR3 DNA sequence: TGTGCTAGTGCCCGCGGAGCTTCATACAATGAGCAGTTCTTC. It specifies CASARGASYNEQFF. Full variable domain (remainder filled in from reference TRBV12-5 and TRBJ2-1): DARVTQTPRHKVTEMGQEVTMRCQPILGHNTVFWYRQTMMQGLELLAYFRNRAPLDDSGMPKDRFSAEMPDATLATLKIQPSEPRDSAVYFCASARGASYNEQFFGPGTRLTVL.

The genes are TRBV11-3 and TRBJ2-1; possible D gene TRBD2, 7 bases. The CDR3 contains 15 residues. Trimming took off 5 bases at V and 9 bases at J, with 20 bases between the two ends. Germline lookup yields CDR1 SGHNT and CDR2 YENEEA. CDR3 in amino acids: CASSPPMPRGGEQFF. The CDR3 DNA sequence: TGTGCCAGCAGCCCCCCCATGCCTAGGGGGGGTGAGCAGTTCTTC.

The chain couples TRBV6-6 to TRBJ2-7; 7 bases are shared with TRBD1. Germline trimming cut 5 bases from V and 2 bases from J; bases unmatched to any gene: 15. Germline CDR1 MNHNY, CDR2 SVGAGI (reference sequence). The CDR3 loop spans 17 amino acids. CDR3 in amino acids: CASSRRDSSPSPYEQYF. The CDR3 region has the DNA TGTGCCAGCAGTCGCAGGGACAGCTCACCCTCCCCCTACGAGCAGTACTTC.

The J gene is TRBJ1-2, the V gene TRBV11-2; 7 nucleotides agree with TRBD1. The CDR3 covers 15 residues. Germline-derived CDR1 and CDR2 are SGHAT and FQNNGV. V was pared by 3 bases and J by 0 bases, with 4 bases of the junction left unmatched. CDR3 DNA: TGTGCCAGCAGCTTGAGAACAGGGGCTAACTATGGCTACACCTTC. It specifies CASSLRTGANYGYTF.

The rearrangement joins TRBV28 to TRBJ1-5; D possibly corresponds to TRBD1 (5 bases). Germline CDR1 MDHEN, CDR2 SYDVKM. Trimming cost V 7 bases and J 2 bases, with 12 bases left between them. The CDR3 is 14 amino acids. The CDR3 reads CASKAGMRNQPQHF. The CDR3 nucleotides read TGTGCCAGCAAGGCAGGGATGCGCAATCAGCCCCAGCATTTT.

This sequence joins TRBV30 and TRBJ2-7; possible D gene TRBD2, 6 bases. Germline V gives CDR1 GTSNPN, CDR2 SVGIG (reference sequence). V lost 4 bases to trimming and J lost 5 bases, with 21 bases between them. The CDR3 covers 15 residues. The CDR3 sequence is CAWTPAGKGPDEQYF. The CDR3 region has the DNA TGTGCCTGGACCCCGGCGGGGAAGGGCCCGGACGAGCAGTACTTC.

This clone was observed once. The chain recombines TRBV24-1 with TRBJ1-5, with 10 bases lining up with TRBD1. V shed 4 bases and J 3 bases; nucleotides not matched to a gene: 11. This CDR3 is 18 amino acids long. The germline gives CDR1 KGHDR, CDR2 SFDVKD. CDR3 in DNA: TGTGCCACCAGTGACCCAGACAGGGGGCCCCCCCTCAATCAGCCCCAGCATTTT. This sequence encodes CATSDPDRGPPLNQPQHF.

The chain couples TRBV5-6 to TRBJ1-5; a weak D match, TRBD1 (5 bases). The CDR3 extends over 18 amino acids. Germline CDR1 SGHDT, CDR2 YYEEEE. V was trimmed by 6 bases and J by 4 bases, leaving 26 bases between them. This chain's CDR3 is CASILFLQVRGSNQPQHF. CDR3 coding DNA: TGTGCCAGCATCCTTTTCCTACAGGTTCGCGGCTCAAATCAGCCCCAGCATTTT.

This chain connects TRBV2 to TRBJ1-2; D perhaps matches TRBD1 (5 bases). The CDR3 totals 13 residues. The V gene's germline CDR1 is SNHLY and CDR2 FYNNEI. V was cut by 0 bases and J by 14 bases, with 16 bases left in between. DNA for the CDR3: TGTGCCAGCAGTGAAGCCGCGGGGCCAGGTCAAACCTTC. Its translation: CASSEAAGPGQTF.

The chain couples TRBV27 to TRBJ2-7, with D uncertain. CDR1 and CDR2 (germline): MNHEY, SMNVEV (reference sequence). There are 14 residues in the CDR3. V lost 1 base and J 6 bases, leaving 13 bases between the germline ends. As DNA, the CDR3 is TGTGCCAGCAGTTTATTTAGATCTAGTTCCGAGCAGTACTTC. This translates into CASSLFRSSSEQYF.

The chain is built from TRBV7-9 and TRBJ1-6, with 9 bases fitting TRBD1. Germline V gene data show CDR1 as SEHNR and CDR2 as FQNEAQ (reference sequence). This CDR3 contains 14 residues. With V trimmed by 5 bases and J by 10 bases, 6 bases remained unmatched. The CDR3 coding sequence is TGTGCCAGCAGCGCGGACAGGGGCAGATCACCCCTCCACTTT. This sequence encodes CASSADRGRSPLHF.

This rearrangement joins TRBV5-6 to TRBJ2-2; D unclear. This CDR3 has 13 amino acids. V lost 3 bases and J lost 1, with 4 bases in between. Germline CDR1 reads SGHDT; CDR2 reads YYEEEE. The CDR3 DNA is TGTGCCAGCAGCTCACAGAACACCGGGGAGCTGTTTTTT. It specifies CASSSQNTGELFF. Full variable domain (rest looked up from reference TRBV5-6 and TRBJ2-2): DAGVTQSPTHLIKTRGQQVTLRCSPKSGHDTVSWYQQALGQGPQFIFQYYEEEERQRGNFPDRFSGHQFPNYSSELNVNALLLGDSALYLCASSSQNTGELFFGEGSRLTVL.

The gene calls are TRBV9 and TRBJ2-7; 9 bases are shared with TRBD1. The J segment lost 2 bases and the V segment lost 3 bases, leaving 3 bases of the junction unmatched. The germline V gene has CDR1 SGDLS and CDR2 YYNGEE. The CDR3 loop spans 14 amino acids. As DNA, the CDR3 is TGTGCCAGCAGCGAGCGGGACAGGGCCTACGAGCAGTACTTC. This encodes CASSERDRAYEQYF.

This chain uses TRBV27 with TRBJ2-1, with 12 positions matching TRBD2. This CDR3 spans 15 amino acids. V shed 6 bases and J 5 bases; nucleotides not matched to a gene: 5. Germline V CDR1 and CDR2: MNHEY, SMNVEV (reference sequence). CDR3 amino acids: CASSRLAGENNEQFF. CDR3 in DNA: TGTGCCAGCAGCCGACTAGCGGGAGAGAACAATGAGCAGTTCTTC.

The CDR3 sequence: CASSLGSSAYNEQFF. The CDR3, as DNA: TGTGCCAGCAGCTTGGGGTCTAGCGCTTACAATGAGCAGTTCTTC. This chain connects TRBV5-4 to TRBJ2-1, with TRBD2 as a possible D gene (6 bases). The CDR3 runs 15 residues. CDR1 and CDR2 from the germline V gene are SGHNT and YYREEE (reference sequence). The V and J ends lost 0 bases and 4 bases respectively, with 11 bases between them.

V and J are TRBV7-2 and TRBJ1-5, with D maybe TRBD1 (5 bases). The ends were cut back, 0 bases at V and 5 bases at J, with 11 bases in the middle. In germline, CDR1 is SGHTA, CDR2 FQGNSA. CDR3 length: 15 amino acids. The CDR3 DNA sequence: TGTGCCAGCAGCTTAGCAACAGGTAGAGATCAGCCCCAGCATTTT. Its protein is CASSLATGRDQPQHF.

V is TRBV6-2 or TRBV6-3 and J is TRBJ2-7; TRBD1 agrees at 7 bases. CDR1 is MNHEY and CDR2 is SVGEGT in the germline V gene. The CDR3 has 14 amino acids. V was pared by 2 bases and J by 3 bases, with 4 bases of the junction left unmatched. Here the CDR3 reads CASSYRGRVYEQYF. The CDR3 coding sequence is TGTGCCAGCAGTTACAGGGGGCGCGTCTACGAGCAGTACTTC.

The chain combines TRBV4-3 with TRBJ2-1, with a tentative D call TRBD2 (6 bases). The CDR3 runs 14 residues. V shed 1 base and J shed 9 bases, with 13 bases lying between them. Per the germline V gene, CDR1 is LGHNA and CDR2 is YSLEER. CDR3 in amino acids: CASSQGGELPEQFF. In DNA, the CDR3 is TGCGCCAGCAGCCAAGGGGGGGAGCTACCTGAGCAGTTCTTC.

The rearrangement links TRBV15 to TRBJ1-1; D is possibly TRBD1 (5 bases). The ends were cut back, 0 bases at V and 4 bases at J, with 6 bases in the middle. CDR1 and CDR2 (germline): LNHNV, YYDKDF (reference sequence). The CDR3 is made up of 13 amino acids. The chain's CDR3 is CATSRETVTEAFF. For the CDR3, the DNA is TGTGCCACCAGCAGAGAGACAGTCACTGAAGCTTTCTTT.

This chain uses TRBV15 with TRBJ1-2; TRBD1 matches 12 bases. Germline lookup yields CDR1 LNHNV and CDR2 YYDKDF (reference sequence). This CDR3 is built from 14 residues. Trimming cost V 5 bases and J 6 bases; bases outside gene matches: 4. CDR3 sequence (DNA): TGTGCCACCAGCTGGGGGACAGGGGGCGATGGCTACACCTTC. Amino acid sequence: CATSWGTGGDGYTF.

V and J are TRBV10-2 and TRBJ2-7; D is undetermined. The CDR3 has 13 amino acids. Trimming took off 2 bases at V and 2 bases at J, with 7 bases between the two ends. Germline V gives CDR1 WSHSY, CDR2 SAAADI. The CDR3 here is CASSEVGAYEQYF. The CDR3 DNA reads as TGCGCCAGCAGTGAGGTCGGAGCCTACGAGCAGTACTTC.

This clone was observed a single time. The V gene is TRBV19, the J gene TRBJ2-7, with 8 bases matching TRBD1. V lost 8 bases, J lost 0 bases, and 6 bases stayed unmatched. Germline CDR1 LNHDA, CDR2 SQIVND (reference sequence). The CDR3 extends over 14 amino acids. CDR3 residues: CASGSGTGSYEQYF. Written as DNA, the CDR3 is TGTGCCAGTGGATCCGGGACAGGCTCCTACGAGCAGTACTTC.

The V and J genes are TRBV9 and TRBJ2-2; possibly TRBD2 for D (6 bases). Germline V lookup: CDR1 SGDLS, CDR2 YYNGEE. The CDR3 runs 15 residues. V lost 0 bases, J lost 1 base, and 7 bases lay in between. The DNA for the CDR3 is TGTGCCAGCAGCGTAGGACTAGGGAACACCGGGGAGCTGTTTTTT. Translating gives CASSVGLGNTGELFF. Full variable domain (remainder filled in from reference TRBV9 and TRBJ2-2): DSGVTQTPKHLITATGQRVTLRCSPRSGDLSVYWYQQSLDQGLQFLIQYYNGEERAKGNILERFSAQQFPDLHSELNLSSLELGDSALYFCASSVGLGNTGELFFGEGSRLTVL.

This chain links TRBV30 with TRBJ1-2; tentative D call: TRBD1 (5 bases). Germline V CDR1 and CDR2: GTSNPN, SVGIG (reference sequence). V lost 4 bases to trimming and J lost 8 bases, with 20 bases between them. The CDR3 spans 14 residues. The CDR3 DNA sequence: TGTGCCTGGACCGGGGGACCGAGCATATTGGGCTACACCTTC. As protein: CAWTGGPSILGYTF.

This rearrangement joins TRBV7-6 to TRBJ2-3, with 9 bases identical to TRBD1. This CDR3 has 16 amino acids. J gave up 2 bases and V 5 bases, and 8 bases lay outside the gene matches. CDR1 SGHVS and CDR2 FNYEAQ come from the germline V gene. The CDR3 is CASSPTGGRDTDTQYF. DNA for the CDR3: TGTGCCAGCAGCCCTACAGGGGGCAGGGACACAGATACGCAGTATTTT.

The rearrangement links TRBV29-1 to TRBJ1-5; 7 bases agree with TRBD1. This CDR3 region has 14 residues. Trimming removed 7 bases from V and 5 bases from J; junction bases left unmatched: 11. From germline, CDR1 is SQVTM and CDR2 ANQGSEA. The CDR3 sequence is CSARTGGLDQPQHF. Here the CDR3 DNA reads TGCAGCGCCAGGACAGGAGGGCTGGATCAGCCCCAGCATTTT.

This clone appeared a single time. The rearrangement uses TRBV5-1 and TRBJ2-2; 10 nucleotides line up with TRBD2. The CDR3 extends over 16 amino acids. J was trimmed by 1 base and V by 3 bases; bases with no gene match: 3. Germline V CDR1 and CDR2: SGHRS, YFSETQ. The CDR3 spells CASSSSSGRNTGELFF. CDR3 DNA: TGCGCCAGCAGCTCCTCTAGCGGGAGGAACACCGGGGAGCTGTTTTTT.

V is TRBV11-2 and J is TRBJ1-1; tentatively, D is TRBD1 (5 bases). This CDR3 region has 16 residues. V was clipped by 1 base and J by 3 bases, with 15 bases between them. Germline CDR1 is SGHAT and CDR2 is FQNNGV. CDR3 in DNA: TGTGCCAGCAGCTTAGTGGCTTGGGGCGACTACACTGAAGCTTTCTTT. As protein: CASSLVAWGDYTEAFF.

V gene TRBV18 combines with J gene TRBJ2-7, with D tentatively TRBD2 (6 bases). Germline CDR1 reads KGHSH; CDR2 reads LQKENI. This CDR3 spans 13 amino acids. V was pared by 5 bases and J by 5 bases, with 13 bases between. CDR3 protein: CASSAGRFHEQYF. The CDR3 bases are TGTGCCAGCTCAGCGGGACGGTTCCACGAGCAGTACTTC.

This clone was counted once. The CDR3 spells CASSTGTSGNEQFF. The DNA of the CDR3 is TGTGCCAGCAGCACCGGGACTAGCGGCAATGAGCAGTTCTTC. This chain joins TRBV9 and TRBJ2-1; 11 bases align to TRBD2. The CDR3 extends over 14 amino acids. Per the germline V gene, CDR1 is SGDLS and CDR2 is YYNGEE. V shed 4 bases, J shed 6 bases, and the junction held 3 bases outside the gene matches.